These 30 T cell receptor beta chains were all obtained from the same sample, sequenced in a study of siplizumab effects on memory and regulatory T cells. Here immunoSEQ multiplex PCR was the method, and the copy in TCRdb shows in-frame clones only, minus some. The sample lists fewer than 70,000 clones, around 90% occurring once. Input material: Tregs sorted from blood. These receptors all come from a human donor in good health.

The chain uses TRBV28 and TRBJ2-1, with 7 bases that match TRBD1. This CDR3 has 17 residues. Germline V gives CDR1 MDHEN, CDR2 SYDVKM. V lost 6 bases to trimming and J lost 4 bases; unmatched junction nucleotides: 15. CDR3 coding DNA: TGTGCCAGCAGCTCTCCCAAGGGGGACAGCCGTTACAATGAGCAGTTCTTC. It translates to CASSSPKGDSRYNEQFF.

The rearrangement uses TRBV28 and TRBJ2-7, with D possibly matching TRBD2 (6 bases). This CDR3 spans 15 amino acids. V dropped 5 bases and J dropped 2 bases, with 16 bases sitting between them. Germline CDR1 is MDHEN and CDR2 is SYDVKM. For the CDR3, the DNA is TGTGCCAGCAGTGCCCTTTCCGGAGGGACCTACGAGCAGTACTTC. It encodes CASSALSGGTYEQYF.

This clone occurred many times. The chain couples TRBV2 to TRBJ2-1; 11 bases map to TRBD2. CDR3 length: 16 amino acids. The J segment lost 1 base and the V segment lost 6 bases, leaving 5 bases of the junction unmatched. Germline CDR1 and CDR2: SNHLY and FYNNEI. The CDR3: CASREGLAVSYNEQFF. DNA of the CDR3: TGTGCCAGCAGAGAGGGACTAGCGGTTTCCTACAATGAGCAGTTCTTC.

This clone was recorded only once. Here the CDR3 DNA reads TGCGCCAGCAGCTTGGTTATAGCGGGGGGCTACGAGCAGTACTTC. Amino acid sequence: CASSLVIAGGYEQYF. The chain recombines TRBV5-1 with TRBJ2-7, with TRBD2 identical over 10 bases. CDR1 is SGHRS, CDR2 YFSETQ, per germline. V was clipped by 0 bases and J by 3 bases; unmatched bases: 3. The CDR3 is made up of 15 amino acids.

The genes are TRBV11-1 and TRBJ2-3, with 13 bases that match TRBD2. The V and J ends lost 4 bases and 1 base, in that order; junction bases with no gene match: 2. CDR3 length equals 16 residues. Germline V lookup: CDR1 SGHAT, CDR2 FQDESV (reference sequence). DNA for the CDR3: TGTGCCAGCAGCTGGACTAGCGGGAGTCGCACAGATACGCAGTATTTT. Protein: CASSWTSGSRTDTQYF.

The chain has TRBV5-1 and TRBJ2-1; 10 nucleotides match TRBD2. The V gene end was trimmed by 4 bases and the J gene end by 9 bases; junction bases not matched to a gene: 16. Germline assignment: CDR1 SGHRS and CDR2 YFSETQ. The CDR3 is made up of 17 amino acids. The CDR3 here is CASSDGLTSGRAREQFF. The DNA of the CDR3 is TGCGCCAGCAGCGACGGACTGACAAGCGGGAGGGCCCGTGAGCAGTTCTTC.

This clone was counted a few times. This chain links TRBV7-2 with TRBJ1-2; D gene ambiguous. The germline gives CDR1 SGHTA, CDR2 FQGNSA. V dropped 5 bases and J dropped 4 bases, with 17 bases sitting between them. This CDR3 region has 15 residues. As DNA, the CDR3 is TGTGCCAGCAGCCCCTCGACGACCCGGGGCTATGGCTACACCTTC. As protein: CASSPSTTRGYGYTF.

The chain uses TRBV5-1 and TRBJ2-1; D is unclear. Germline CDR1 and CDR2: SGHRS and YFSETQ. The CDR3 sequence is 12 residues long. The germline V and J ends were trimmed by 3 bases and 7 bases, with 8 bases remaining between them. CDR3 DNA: TGCGCCAGCAGCTCGTCTTTGAATGAGCAGTTCTTC. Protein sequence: CASSSSLNEQFF.

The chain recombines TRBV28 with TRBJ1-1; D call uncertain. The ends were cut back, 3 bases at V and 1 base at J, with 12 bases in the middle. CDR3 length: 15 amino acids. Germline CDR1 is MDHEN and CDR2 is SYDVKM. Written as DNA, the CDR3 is TGTGCCAGCAGTTTCCGCGGCCTCGCGAACACTGAAGCTTTCTTT. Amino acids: CASSFRGLANTEAFF.

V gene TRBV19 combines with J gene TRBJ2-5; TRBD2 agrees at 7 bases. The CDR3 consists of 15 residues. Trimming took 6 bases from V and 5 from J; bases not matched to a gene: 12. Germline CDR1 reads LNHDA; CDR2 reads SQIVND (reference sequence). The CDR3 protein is CASRPESGGRETQYF. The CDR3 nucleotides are TGTGCCAGTAGACCGGAGTCGGGAGGAAGGGAGACCCAGTACTTC.

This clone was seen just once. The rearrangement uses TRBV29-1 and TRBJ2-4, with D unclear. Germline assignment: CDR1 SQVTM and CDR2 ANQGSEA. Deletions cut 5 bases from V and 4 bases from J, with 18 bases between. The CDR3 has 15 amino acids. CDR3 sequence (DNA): TGCAGCGTTACCTGGGTGTTTGGACGGAAAAACATTCAGTACTTC. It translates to CSVTWVFGRKNIQYF.

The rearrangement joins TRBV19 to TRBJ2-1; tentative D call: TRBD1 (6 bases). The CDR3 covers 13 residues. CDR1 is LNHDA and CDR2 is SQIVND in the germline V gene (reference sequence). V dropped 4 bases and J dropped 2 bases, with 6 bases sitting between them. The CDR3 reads CASSRTAYNEQFF. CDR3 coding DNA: TGTGCCAGTAGTAGGACAGCCTACAATGAGCAGTTCTTC.

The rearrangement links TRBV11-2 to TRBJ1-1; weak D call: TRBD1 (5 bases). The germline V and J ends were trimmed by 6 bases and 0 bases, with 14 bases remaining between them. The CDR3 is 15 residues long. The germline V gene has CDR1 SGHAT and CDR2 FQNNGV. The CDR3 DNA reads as TGTGCCAGCAGACCCGGGGGGAACATGAACACTGAAGCTTTCTTT. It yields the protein CASRPGGNMNTEAFF.

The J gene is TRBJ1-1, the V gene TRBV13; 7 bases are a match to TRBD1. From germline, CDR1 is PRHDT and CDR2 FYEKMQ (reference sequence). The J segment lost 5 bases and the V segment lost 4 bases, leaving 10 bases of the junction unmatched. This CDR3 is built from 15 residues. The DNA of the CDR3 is TGTGCCAGCAGCTCCTCAGGACAGGTGGGAACTGAAGCTTTCTTT. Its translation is CASSSSGQVGTEAFF.

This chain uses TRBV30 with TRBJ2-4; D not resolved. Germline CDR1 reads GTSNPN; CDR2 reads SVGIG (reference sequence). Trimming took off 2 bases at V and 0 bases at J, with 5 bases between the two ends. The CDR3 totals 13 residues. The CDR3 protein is CAWSRGAKNIQYF. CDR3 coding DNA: TGTGCCTGGAGTCGTGGAGCCAAAAACATTCAGTACTTC.

The CDR3 loop reads CASSGGRLILRSEQYF. CDR3 DNA: TGTGCCAGCAGCGGGGGAAGACTGATTCTACGCTCCGAGCAGTACTTC. V is TRBV5-6 and J is TRBJ2-7; D assignment may be TRBD1 or TRBD2 (5 bases each). Germline V gene data show CDR1 as SGHDT and CDR2 as YYEEEE. Trimming took off 4 bases at V and 6 bases at J, with 23 bases between the two ends. The CDR3 is 16 amino acids. The full variable domain, its missing parts supplied by reference TRBV5-6 and TRBJ2-7, is DAGVTQSPTHLIKTRGQQVTLRCSPKSGHDTVSWYQQALGQGPQFIFQYYEEEERQRGNFPDRFSGHQFPNYSSELNVNALLLGDSALYLCASSGGRLILRSEQYFGPGTRLTVT.

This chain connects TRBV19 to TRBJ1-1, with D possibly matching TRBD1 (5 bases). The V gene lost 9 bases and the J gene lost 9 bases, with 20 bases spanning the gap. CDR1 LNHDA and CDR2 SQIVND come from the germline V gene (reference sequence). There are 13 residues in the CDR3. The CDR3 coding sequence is TGTGCCAGCTTAGACAGAACAGCTAGTAAAGCTTTCTTT. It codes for CASLDRTASKAFF.

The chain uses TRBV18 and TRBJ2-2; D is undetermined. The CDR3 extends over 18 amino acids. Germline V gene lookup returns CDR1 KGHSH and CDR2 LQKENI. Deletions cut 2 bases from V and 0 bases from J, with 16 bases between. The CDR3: CASSPFPGSSTNTGELFF. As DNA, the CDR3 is TGTGCCAGCTCACCATTCCCCGGCAGTTCAACGAACACCGGGGAGCTGTTTTTT.

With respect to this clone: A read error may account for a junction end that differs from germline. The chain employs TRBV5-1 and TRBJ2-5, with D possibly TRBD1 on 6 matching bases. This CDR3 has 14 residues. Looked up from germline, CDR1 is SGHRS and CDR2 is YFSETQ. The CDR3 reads CASSLIRDTEAQYF. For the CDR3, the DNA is TGCGCCAGCAGCTTGATCCGGGACACAGAGGCCCAGTACTTC.

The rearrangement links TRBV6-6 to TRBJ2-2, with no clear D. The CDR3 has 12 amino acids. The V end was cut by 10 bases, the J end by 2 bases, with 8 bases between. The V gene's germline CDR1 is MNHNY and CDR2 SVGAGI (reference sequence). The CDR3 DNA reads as TGTGCCACCAAGCGCAACACCGGGGAGCTGTTTTTT. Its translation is CATKRNTGELFF.

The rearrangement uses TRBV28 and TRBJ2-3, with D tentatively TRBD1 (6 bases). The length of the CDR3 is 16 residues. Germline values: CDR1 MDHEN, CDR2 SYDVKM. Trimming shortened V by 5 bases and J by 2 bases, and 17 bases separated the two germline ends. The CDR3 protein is CASSTPGHMVTDTQYF. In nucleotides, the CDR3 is TGTGCCAGCAGTACGCCGGGACACATGGTCACAGATACGCAGTATTTT.

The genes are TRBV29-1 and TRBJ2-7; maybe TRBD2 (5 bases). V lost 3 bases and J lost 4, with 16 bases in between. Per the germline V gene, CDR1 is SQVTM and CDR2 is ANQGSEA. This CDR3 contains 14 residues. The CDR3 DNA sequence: TGCAGCGTTGAGGGAATTAAGCGGCCTTACGAGCAGTACTTC. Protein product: CSVEGIKRPYEQYF.

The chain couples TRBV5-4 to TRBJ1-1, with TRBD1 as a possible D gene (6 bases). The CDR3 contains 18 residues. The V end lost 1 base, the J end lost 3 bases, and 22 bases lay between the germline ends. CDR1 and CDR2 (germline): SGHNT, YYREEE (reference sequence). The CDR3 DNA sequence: TGTGCCAGCAGCTTGAAGGGCCCCAACAGGGCTCTCGACACTGAAGCTTTCTTT. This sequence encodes CASSLKGPNRALDTEAFF.

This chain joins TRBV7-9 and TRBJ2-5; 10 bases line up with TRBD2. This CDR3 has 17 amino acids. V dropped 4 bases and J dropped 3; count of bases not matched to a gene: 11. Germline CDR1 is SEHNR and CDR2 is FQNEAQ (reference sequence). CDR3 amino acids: CASSSTGLAGVKETQYF. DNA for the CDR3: TGTGCCAGCAGCTCTACCGGGCTAGCGGGAGTTAAAGAGACCCAGTACTTC.

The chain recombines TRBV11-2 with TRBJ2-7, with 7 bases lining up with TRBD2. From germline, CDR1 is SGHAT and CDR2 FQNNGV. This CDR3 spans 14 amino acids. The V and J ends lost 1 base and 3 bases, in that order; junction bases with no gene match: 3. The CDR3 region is CASSLGAGVYEQYF. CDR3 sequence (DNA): TGTGCCAGCAGCTTAGGGGCGGGAGTCTACGAGCAGTACTTC.

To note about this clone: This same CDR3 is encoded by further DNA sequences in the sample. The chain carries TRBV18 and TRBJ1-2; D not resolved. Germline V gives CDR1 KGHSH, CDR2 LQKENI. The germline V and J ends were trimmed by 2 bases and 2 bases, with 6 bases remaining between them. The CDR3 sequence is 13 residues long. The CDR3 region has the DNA TGTGCCAGCTCACCATCGGGGAACTATGGCTACACCTTC. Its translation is CASSPSGNYGYTF.

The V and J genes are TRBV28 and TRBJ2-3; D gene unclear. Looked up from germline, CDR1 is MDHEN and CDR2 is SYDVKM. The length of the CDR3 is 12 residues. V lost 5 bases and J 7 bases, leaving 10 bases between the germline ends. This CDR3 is CASSGIRNTQYF. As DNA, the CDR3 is TGTGCCAGCAGTGGGATCAGGAATACGCAGTATTTT.

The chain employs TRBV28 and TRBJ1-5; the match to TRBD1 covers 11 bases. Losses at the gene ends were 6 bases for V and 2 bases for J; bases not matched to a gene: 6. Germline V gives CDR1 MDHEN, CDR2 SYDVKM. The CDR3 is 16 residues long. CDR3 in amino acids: CASSGTGGFGNQPQHF. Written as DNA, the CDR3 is TGTGCCAGCAGCGGGACAGGGGGATTCGGCAATCAGCCCCAGCATTTT. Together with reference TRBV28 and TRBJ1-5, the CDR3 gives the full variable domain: DVKVTQSSRYLVKRTGEKVFLECVQDMDHENMFWYRQDPGLGLRLIYFSYDVKMKEKGDIPEGYSVSREKKERFSLILESASTNQTSMYLCASSGTGGFGNQPQHFGDGTRLSIL.

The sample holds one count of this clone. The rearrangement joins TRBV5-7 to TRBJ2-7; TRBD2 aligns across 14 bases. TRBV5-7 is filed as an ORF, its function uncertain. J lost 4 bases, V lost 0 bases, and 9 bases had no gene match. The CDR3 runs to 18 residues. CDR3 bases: TGTGCCAGCAGCTTGGCCGGGACTAGCGGGAGCTCCTCTTACGAGCAGTACTTC. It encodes CASSLAGTSGSSSYEQYF.

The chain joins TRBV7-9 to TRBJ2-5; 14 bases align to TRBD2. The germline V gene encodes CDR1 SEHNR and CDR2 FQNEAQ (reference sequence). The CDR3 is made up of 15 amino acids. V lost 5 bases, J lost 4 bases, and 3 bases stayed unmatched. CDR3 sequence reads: CASSAGTSGGETQYF. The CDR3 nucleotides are TGTGCCAGCAGCGCCGGGACTAGCGGGGGAGAGACCCAGTACTTC. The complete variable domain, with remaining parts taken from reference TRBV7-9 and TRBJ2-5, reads DTGVSQNPRHKITKRGQNVTFRCDPISEHNRLYWYRQTLGQGPEFLTYFQNEAQLEKSRLLSDRFSAERPKGSFSTLEIQRTEQGDSAMYLCASSAGTSGGETQYFGPGTRLLVL.